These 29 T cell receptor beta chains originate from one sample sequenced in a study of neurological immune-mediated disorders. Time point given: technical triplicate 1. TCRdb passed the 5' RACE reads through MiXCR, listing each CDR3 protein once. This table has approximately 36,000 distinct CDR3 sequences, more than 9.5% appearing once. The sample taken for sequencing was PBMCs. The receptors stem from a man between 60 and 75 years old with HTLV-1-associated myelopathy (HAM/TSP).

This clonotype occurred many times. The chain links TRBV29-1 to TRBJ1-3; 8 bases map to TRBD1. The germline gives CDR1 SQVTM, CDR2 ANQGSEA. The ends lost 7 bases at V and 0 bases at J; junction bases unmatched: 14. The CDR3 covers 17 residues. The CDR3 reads CSAKLGQGSISGNTIYF. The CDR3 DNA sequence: TGCAGCGCTAAACTTGGACAGGGATCCATCTCTGGAAACACCATATATTTT. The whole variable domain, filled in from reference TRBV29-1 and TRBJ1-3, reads SAVISQKPSRDICQRGTSLTIQCQVDSQVTMMFWYRQQPGQSLTLIATANQGSEATYESGFVIDKFPISRPNLTFSTLTVSNMSPEDSSIYLCSAKLGQGSISGNTIYFGEGSWLTVV.

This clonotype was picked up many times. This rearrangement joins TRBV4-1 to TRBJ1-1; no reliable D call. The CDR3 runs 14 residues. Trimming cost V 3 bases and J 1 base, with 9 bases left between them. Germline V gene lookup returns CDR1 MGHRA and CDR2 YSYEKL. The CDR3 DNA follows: TGCGCCAGCAGCCAGTTTACACCGAACACTGAAGCTTTCTTT. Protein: CASSQFTPNTEAFF.

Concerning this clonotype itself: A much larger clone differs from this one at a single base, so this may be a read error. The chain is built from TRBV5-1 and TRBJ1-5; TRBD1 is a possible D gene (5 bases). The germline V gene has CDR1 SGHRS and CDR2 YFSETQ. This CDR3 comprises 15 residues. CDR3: CASSLTGDSNQPRHF. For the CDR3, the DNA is TGCGCCAGCAGCTTAACAGGAGATAGCAATCAGCCCCGGCATTTT. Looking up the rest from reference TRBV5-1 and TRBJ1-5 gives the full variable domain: KAGVTQTPRYLIKTRGQQVTLSCSPISGHRSVSWYQQTPGQGLQFLFEYFSETQRNKGNFPGRFSGRQFSNSRSEMNVSTLELGDSALYLCASSLTGDSNQPRHFGDGTRLSIL.

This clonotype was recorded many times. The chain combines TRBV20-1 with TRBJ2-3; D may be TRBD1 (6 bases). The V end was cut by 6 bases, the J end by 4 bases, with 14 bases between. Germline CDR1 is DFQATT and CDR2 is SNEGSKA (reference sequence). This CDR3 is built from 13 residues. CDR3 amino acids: CSAYRVQADTQYF. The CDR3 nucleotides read TGCAGTGCCTACAGGGTTCAGGCAGATACGCAGTATTTT.

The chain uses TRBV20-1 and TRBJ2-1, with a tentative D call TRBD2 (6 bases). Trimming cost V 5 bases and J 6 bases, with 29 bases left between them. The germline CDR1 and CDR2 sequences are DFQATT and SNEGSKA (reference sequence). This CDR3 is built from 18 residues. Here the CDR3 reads CSAAPRTISGALCNEQFF. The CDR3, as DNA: TGCAGTGCTGCTCCCCGGACTATTAGCGGAGCCCTATGCAATGAGCAGTTCTTC.

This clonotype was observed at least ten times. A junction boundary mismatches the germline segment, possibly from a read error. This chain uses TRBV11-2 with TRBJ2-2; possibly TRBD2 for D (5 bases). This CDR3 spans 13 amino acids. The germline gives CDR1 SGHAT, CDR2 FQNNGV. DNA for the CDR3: TGTGCCAGCAGGAGGTCGAACACCGGGGAGTTGTTTTTT. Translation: CASRRSNTGELFF.

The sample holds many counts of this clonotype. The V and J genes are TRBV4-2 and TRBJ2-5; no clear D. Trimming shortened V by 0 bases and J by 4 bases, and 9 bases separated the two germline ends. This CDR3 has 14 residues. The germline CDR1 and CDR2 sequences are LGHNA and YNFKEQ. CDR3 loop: CASSQDGSAETQYF. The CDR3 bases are TGTGCCAGCAGCCAAGACGGGTCGGCAGAGACCCAGTACTTC.

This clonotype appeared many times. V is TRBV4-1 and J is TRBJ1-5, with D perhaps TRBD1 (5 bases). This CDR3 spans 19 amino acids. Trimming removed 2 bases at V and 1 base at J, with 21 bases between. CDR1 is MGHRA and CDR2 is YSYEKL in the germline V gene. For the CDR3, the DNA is TGCGCCAGCAGCCAAACTCCGGTGGGGGTCATCTCAAGCAATCAGCCCCAGCATTTT. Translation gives CASSQTPVGVISSNQPQHF.

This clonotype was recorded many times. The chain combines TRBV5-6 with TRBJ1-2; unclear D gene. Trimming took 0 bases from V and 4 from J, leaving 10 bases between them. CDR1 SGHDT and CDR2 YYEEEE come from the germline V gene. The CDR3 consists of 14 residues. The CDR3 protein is CASSLGGEFYGYTF. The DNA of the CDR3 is TGTGCCAGCAGCTTGGGAGGAGAATTCTATGGCTACACCTTC.

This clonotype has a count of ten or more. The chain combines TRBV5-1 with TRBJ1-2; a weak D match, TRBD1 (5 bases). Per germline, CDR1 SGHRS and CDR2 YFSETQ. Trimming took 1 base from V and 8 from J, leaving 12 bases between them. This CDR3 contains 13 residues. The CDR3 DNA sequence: TGCGCCAGCAGCTTGTCTGAAAGGGGCGGCTACACCTTC. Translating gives CASSLSERGGYTF.

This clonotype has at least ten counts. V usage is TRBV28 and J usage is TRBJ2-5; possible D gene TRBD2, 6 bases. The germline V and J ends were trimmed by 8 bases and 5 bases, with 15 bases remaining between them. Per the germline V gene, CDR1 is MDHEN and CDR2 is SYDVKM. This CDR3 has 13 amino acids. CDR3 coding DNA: TGTGCCAGCTTGGGGGGAGCTCGTGAGACCCAGTACTTC. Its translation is CASLGGARETQYF. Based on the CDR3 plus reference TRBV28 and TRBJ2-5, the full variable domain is DVKVTQSSRYLVKRTGEKVFLECVQDMDHENMFWYRQDPGLGLRLIYFSYDVKMKEKGDIPEGYSVSREKKERFSLILESASTNQTSMYLCASLGGARETQYFGPGTRLLVL.

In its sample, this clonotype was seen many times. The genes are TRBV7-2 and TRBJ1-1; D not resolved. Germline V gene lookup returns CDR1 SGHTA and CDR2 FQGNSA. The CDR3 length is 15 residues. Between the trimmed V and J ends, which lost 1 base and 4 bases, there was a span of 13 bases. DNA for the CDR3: TGTGCCAGCAGCTTAGTGGGGAAGGCGGGCACTGAAGCTTTCTTT. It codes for CASSLVGKAGTEAFF.

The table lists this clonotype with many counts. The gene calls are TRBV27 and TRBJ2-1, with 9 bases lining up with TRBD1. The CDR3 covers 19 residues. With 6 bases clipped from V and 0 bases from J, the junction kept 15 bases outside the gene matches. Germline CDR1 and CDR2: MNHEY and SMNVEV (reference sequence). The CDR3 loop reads CASSPPGQGLRSSYNEQFF. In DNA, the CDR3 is TGTGCCAGCAGCCCCCCGGGACAGGGACTTCGAAGCTCCTACAATGAGCAGTTCTTC.

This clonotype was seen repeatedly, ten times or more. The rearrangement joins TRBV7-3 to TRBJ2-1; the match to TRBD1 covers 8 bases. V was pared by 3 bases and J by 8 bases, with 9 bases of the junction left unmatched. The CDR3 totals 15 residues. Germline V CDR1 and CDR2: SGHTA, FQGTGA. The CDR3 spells CASSLRQGYSDEQFF. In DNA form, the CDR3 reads TGTGCCAGCAGCTTGAGACAGGGGTATAGCGATGAGCAGTTCTTC.

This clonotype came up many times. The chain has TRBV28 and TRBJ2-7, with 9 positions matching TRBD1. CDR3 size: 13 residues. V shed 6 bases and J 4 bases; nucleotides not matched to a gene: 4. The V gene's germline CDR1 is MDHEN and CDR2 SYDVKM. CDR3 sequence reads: CASRRQGGYEQYF. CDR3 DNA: TGTGCCAGCAGGAGACAGGGGGGATACGAGCAGTACTTC.

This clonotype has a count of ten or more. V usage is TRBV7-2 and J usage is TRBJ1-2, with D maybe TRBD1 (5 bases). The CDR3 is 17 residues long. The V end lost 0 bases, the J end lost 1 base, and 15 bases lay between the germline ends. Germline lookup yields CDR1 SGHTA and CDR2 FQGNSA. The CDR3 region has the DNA TGTGCCAGCAGCTTAGCCGGATCGACAGACAGTAACTATGGCTACACCTTC. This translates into CASSLAGSTDSNYGYTF.

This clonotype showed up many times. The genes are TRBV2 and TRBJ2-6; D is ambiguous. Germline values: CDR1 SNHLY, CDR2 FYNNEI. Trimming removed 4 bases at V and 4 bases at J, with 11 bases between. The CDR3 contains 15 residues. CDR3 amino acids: CASSVWGSGANVLTF. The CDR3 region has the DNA TGTGCCAGCAGTGTTTGGGGATCCGGGGCCAACGTCCTGACTTTC.

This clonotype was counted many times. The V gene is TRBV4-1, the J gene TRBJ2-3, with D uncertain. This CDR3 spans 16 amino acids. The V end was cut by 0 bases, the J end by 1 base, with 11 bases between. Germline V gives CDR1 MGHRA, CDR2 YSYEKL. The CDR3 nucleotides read TGCGCCAGCAGCCAAGATCCGGCAGGAGGCACAGATACGCAGTATTTT. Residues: CASSQDPAGGTDTQYF.

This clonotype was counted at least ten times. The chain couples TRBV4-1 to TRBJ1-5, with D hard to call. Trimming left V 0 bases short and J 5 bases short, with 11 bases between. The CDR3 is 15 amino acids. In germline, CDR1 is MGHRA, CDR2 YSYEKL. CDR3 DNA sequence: TGCGCCAGCAGCCAAGATTTCGCAGGCGATCAGCCCCAGCATTTT. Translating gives CASSQDFAGDQPQHF.

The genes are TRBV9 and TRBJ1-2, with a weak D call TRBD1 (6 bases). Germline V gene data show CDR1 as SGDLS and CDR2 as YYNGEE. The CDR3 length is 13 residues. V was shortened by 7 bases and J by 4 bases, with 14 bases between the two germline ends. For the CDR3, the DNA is TGTGCCAGCGGGGACACGCGGGGCTATGGCTACACCTTC. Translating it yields CASGDTRGYGYTF. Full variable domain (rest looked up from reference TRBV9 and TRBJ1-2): DSGVTQTPKHLITATGQRVTLRCSPRSGDLSVYWYQQSLDQGLQFLIQYYNGEERAKGNILERFSAQQFPDLHSELNLSSLELGDSALYFCASGDTRGYGYTFGSGTRLTVV.

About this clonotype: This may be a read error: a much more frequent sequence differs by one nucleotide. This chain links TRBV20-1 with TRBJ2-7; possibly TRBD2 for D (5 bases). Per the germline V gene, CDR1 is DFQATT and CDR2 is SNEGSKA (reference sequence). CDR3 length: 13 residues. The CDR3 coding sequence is TGCAGTGCTCGCGCCGGCCCCGACTACGCGCAGTACTTC. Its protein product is CSARAGPDYAQYF.

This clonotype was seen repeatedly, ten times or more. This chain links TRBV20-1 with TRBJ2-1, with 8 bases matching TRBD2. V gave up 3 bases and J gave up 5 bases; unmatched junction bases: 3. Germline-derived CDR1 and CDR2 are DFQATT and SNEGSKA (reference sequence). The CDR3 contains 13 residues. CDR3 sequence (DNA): TGCAGTGCTAGCGGGAGGGCCAACAATGAGCAGTTCTTC. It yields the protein CSASGRANNEQFF.

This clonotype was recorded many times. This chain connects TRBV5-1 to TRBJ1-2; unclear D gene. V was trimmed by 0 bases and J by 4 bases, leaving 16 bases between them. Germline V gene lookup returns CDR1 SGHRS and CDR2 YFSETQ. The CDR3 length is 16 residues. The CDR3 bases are TGCGCCAGCAGCTTGGGGGCGGGCAGGTCCGTCTATGGCTACACCTTC. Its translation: CASSLGAGRSVYGYTF.

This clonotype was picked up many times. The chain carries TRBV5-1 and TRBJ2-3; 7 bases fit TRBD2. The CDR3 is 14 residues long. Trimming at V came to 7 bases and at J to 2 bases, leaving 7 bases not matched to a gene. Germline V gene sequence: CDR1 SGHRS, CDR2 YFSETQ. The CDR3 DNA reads TGCGCCAGCTGGGAGGGAGGCTACACAGATACGCAGTATTTT. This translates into CASWEGGYTDTQYF.

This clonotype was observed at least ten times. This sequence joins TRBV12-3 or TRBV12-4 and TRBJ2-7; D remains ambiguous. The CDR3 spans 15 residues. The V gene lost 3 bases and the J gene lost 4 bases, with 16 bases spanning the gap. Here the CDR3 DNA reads TGTGCCAGCAGTTTGGATCGTGGAGCCAGGTACGAGCAGTACTTC. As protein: CASSLDRGARYEQYF.

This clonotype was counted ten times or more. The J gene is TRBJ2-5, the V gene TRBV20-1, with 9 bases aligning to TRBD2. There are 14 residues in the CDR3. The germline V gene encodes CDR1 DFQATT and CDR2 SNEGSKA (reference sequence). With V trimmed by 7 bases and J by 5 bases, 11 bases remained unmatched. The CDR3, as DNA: TGCAGTGTCCAGGGACTAGCCTACCCGGAGACCCAGTACTTC. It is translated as CSVQGLAYPETQYF.

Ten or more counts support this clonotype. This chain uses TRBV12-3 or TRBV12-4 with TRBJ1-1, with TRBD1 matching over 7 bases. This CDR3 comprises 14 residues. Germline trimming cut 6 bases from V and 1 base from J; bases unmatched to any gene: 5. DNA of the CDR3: TGTGCCAGCAGACGACAGGGAAAGAACACTGAAGCTTTCTTT. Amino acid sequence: CASRRQGKNTEAFF.

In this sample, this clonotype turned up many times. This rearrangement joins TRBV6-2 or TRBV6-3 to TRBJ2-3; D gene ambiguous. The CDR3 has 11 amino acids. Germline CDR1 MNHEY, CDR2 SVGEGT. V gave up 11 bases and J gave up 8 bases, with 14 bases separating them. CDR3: CACGRLATQYF. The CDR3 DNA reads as TGTGCCTGCGGAAGGTTAGCTACGCAGTATTTT.

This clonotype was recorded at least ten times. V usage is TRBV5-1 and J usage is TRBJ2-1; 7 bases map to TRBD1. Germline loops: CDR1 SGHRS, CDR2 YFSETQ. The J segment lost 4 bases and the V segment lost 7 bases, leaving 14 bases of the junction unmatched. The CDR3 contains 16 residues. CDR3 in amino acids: CASSRSGTDTYNEQFF. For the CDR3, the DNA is TGCGCCAGCTCAAGGTCCGGGACAGACACTTACAATGAGCAGTTCTTC.